The T cell receptor (beta chain) under discussion was sequenced for a study of regulatory T cells in long-lasting Graves disease. On the study more broadly: Antithyroid drug intake by newly diagnosed Graves' patients had lasted under 3 months.

Time point indicated: newly diagnosed GD, antithyroid drugs for less than 3 months. The TCR library was prepared using RNA isolated from PBMCs. The germline CDR1 and CDR2 sequences are GTSNPN and SVGIG (reference sequence). This CDR3 has 14 amino acids. Trimming pared 3 bases from V and 3 bases from J, leaving 15 bases between. The authors built TCR beta libraries using iRepertoire HTBI primers and Arm-PCR of CDR3 regions. TCRdb re-called the multiplex PCR reads with MiXCR, one entry per CDR3 protein. Here the sample spans hundreds of thousands of distinct CDR3 sequences, 16% being singletons. These records were also assigned to another study, of T cells in Graves' hyperthyroidism and ophthalmopathy. That paper states: Separating ophthalmopathy from stable hyperthyroidism was achieved by a 13 V-J model.

The chain uses TRBV30 and TRBJ2-7, with a tentative D call TRBD2 (5 bases). The sample in question was peripheral blood mononuclear cells (PBMCs), obtained at new diagnosis, from a patient treated with antithyroid drugs. The receptor comes from a woman aged 30 to 39 with Graves disease. Written as DNA, the CDR3 is TGTGCCTGGAGACTCTCTAGCCGGAGCTACGAGCAGTACTTC. Amino acids: CAWRLSSRSYEQYF.